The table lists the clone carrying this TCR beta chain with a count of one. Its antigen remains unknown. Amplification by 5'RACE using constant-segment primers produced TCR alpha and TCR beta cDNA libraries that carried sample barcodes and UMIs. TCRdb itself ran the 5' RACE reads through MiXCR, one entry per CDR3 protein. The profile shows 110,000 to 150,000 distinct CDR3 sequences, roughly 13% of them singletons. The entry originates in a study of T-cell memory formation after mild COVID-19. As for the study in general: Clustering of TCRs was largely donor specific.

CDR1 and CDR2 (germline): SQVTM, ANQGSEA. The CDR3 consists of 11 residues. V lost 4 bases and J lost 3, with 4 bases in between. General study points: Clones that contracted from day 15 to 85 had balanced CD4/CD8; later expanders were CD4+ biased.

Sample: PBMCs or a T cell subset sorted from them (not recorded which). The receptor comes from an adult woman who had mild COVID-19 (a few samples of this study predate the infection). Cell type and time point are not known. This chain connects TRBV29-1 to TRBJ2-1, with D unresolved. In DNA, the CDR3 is TGCAGCGTTGGGAGCTACAATGAGCAGTTCTTC. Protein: CSVGSYNEQFF.